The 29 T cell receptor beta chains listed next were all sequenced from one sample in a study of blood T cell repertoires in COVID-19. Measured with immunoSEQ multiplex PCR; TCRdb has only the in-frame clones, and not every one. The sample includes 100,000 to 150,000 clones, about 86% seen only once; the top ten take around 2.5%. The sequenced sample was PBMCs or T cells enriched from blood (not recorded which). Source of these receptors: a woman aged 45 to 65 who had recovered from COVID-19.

Here the CDR3 reads CASSSQTSAYNEQFF. The DNA of the CDR3 is TGTGCCAGTAGTTCACAGACTAGCGCCTACAATGAGCAGTTCTTC. The J gene is TRBJ2-1, the V gene TRBV19; 8 bases match TRBD2. Germline V CDR1 and CDR2: LNHDA, SQIVND (reference sequence). There are 15 residues in the CDR3. With 5 bases clipped from V and 2 bases from J, the junction kept 5 bases outside the gene matches.

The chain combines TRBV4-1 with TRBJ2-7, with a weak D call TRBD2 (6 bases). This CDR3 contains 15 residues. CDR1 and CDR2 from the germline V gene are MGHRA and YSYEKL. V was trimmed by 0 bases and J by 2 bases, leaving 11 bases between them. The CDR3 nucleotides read TGCGCCAGCAGCCAAGATTCGGGGGTCCCCTACGAGCAGTACTTC. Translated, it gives CASSQDSGVPYEQYF.

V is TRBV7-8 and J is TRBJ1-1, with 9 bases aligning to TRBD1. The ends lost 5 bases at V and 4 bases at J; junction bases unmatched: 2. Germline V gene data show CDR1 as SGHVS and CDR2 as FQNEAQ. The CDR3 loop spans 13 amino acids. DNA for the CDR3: TGTGCCAGCAGCCAGGGACAGGGCACTGAAGCTTTCTTT. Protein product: CASSQGQGTEAFF.

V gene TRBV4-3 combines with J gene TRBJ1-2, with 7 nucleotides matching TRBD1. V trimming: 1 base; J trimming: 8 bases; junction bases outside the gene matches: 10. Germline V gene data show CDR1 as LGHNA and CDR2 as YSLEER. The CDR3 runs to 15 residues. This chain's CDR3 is CASSQVEGGQWGYTF. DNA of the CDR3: TGCGCCAGCAGCCAAGTTGAAGGGGGACAGTGGGGCTACACCTTC.

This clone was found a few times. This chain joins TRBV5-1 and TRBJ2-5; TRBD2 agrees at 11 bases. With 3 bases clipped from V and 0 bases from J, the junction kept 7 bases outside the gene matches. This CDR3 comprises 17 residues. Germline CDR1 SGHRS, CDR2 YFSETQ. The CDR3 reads CASSSHPGLADQETQYF. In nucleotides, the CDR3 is TGCGCCAGCAGCTCGCATCCGGGACTAGCGGACCAAGAGACCCAGTACTTC.

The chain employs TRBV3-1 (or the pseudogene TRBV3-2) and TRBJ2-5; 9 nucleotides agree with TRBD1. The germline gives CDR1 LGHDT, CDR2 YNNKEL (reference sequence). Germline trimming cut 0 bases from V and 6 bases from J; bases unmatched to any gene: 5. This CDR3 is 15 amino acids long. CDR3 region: CASSQESGQGKTQYF. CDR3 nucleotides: TGTGCCAGCAGCCAAGAGTCGGGACAGGGAAAGACCCAGTACTTC.

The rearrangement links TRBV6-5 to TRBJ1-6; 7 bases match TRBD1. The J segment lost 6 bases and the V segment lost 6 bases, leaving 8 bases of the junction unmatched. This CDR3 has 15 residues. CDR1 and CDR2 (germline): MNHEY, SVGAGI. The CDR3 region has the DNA TGTGCCAGCAGGGCCCCCGGGACAGTTAATTCACCCCTCCACTTT. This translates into CASRAPGTVNSPLHF.

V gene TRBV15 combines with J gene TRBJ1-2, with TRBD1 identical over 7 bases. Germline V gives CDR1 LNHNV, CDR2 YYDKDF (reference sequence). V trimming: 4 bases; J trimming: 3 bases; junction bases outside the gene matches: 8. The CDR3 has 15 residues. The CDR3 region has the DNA TGTGCCACCAGCACTCAACAGGGGTCATACTATGGCTACACCTTC. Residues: CATSTQQGSYYGYTF.

The CDR3 nucleotides read TGTGCCAGCAGCTTGCCGGGACTAGCGGGGGGGCCTAACGATGAGCAGTTCTTC. Amino acid sequence: CASSLPGLAGGPNDEQFF. This chain links TRBV3-1 (or the pseudogene TRBV3-2) with TRBJ2-1, with 16 nucleotides matching TRBD2. The CDR3 covers 18 residues. Trimming cost V 5 bases and J 8 bases; bases outside gene matches: 12. Germline V lookup: CDR1 LGHDT, CDR2 YNNKEL (reference sequence).

The CDR3 is CASSELTGLSSGANVLTF. As DNA, the CDR3 is TGTGCCAGCAGCGAACTGACAGGGCTTTCCTCTGGGGCCAACGTCCTGACTTTC. V gene TRBV9 combines with J gene TRBJ2-6; 7 bases are shared with TRBD1. After removal of 3 bases from V and 0 bases from J, the junction contained 9 bases not matched to a gene. CDR3 length: 18 amino acids. Germline-derived CDR1 and CDR2 are SGDLS and YYNGEE.

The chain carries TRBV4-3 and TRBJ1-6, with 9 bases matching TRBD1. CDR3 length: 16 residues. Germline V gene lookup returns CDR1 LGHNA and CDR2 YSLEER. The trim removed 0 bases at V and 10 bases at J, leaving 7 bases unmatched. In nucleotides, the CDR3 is TGCGCCAGCAGCCAAGACGGTACAGGGGGCTTATCACCCCTCCACTTT. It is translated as CASSQDGTGGLSPLHF.

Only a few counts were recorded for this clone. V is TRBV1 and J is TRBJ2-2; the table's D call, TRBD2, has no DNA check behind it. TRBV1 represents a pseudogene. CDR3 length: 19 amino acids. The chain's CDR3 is CTSSQDFGGAGTNTGELFF. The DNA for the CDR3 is TGCACCAGCAGCCAAGACTTCGGGGGAGCGGGAACGAACACCGGGGAGCTGTTTTTT.

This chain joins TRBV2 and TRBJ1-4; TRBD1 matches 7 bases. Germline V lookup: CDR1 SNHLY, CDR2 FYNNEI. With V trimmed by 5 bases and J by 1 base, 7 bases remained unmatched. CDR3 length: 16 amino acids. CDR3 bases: TGTGCCAGCAGTCTATCAGGGGGGCTAACTAATGAAAAACTGTTTTTT. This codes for CASSLSGGLTNEKLFF.

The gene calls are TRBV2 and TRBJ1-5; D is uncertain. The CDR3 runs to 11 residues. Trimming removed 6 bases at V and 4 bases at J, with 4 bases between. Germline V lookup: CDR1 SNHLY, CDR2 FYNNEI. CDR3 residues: CASRRNQPQHF. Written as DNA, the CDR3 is TGTGCCAGCAGGAGGAATCAGCCCCAGCATTTT.

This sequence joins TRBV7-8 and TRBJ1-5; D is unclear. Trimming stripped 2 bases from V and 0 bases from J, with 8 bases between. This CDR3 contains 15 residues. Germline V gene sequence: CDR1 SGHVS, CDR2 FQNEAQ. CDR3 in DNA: TGTGCCAGCAGCTTAATAGAGGCTAGCAATCAGCCCCAGCATTTT. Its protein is CASSLIEASNQPQHF.

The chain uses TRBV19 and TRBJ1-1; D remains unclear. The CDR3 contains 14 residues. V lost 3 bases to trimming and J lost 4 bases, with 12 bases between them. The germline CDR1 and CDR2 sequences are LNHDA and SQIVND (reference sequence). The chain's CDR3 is CASSISGIGTEAFF. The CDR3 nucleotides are TGTGCCAGTAGTATTTCGGGGATTGGCACTGAAGCTTTCTTT.

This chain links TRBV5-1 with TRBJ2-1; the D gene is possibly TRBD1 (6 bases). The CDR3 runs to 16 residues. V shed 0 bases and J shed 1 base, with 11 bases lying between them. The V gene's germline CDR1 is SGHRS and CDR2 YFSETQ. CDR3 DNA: TGCGCCAGCAGCTTGGATCCAGGGGATTCCTACAATGAGCAGTTCTTC. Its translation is CASSLDPGDSYNEQFF.

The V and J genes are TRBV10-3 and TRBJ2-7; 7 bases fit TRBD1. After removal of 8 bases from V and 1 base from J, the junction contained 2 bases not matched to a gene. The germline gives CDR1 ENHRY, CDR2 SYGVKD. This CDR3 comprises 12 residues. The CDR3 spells CAIQDRSYEQYF. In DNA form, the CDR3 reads TGTGCCATCCAGGACAGGTCCTACGAGCAGTACTTC.

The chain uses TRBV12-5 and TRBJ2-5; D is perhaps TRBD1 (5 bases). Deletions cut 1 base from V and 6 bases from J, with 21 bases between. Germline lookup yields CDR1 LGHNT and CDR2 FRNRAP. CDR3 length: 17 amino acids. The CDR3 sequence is CASGLAALQQVRKTQYF. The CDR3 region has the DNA TGTGCTAGTGGTTTGGCGGCACTCCAACAGGTTCGAAAGACCCAGTACTTC.

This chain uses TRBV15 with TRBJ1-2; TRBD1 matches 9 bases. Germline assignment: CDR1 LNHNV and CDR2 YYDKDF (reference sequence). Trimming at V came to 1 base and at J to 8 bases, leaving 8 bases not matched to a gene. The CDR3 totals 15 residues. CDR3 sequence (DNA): TGTGCCACCAGCAGAGTGACAGGGGGTTCGGGCGGCTACACCTTC. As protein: CATSRVTGGSGGYTF.

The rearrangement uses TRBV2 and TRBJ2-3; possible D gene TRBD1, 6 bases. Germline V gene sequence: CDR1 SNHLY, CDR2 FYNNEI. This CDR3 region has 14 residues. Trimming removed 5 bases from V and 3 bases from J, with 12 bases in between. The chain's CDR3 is CASSTGRGTDTQYF. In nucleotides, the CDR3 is TGTGCCAGCAGTACCGGTAGGGGGACAGATACGCAGTATTTT.

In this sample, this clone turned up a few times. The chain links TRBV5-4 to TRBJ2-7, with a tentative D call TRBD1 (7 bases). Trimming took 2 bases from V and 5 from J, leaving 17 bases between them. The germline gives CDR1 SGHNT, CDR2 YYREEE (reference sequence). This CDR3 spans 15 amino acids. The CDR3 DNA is TGTGCCAGCAGCTTCGGCAGGGGGGAATTTGACGAGCAGTACTTC. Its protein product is CASSFGRGEFDEQYF.

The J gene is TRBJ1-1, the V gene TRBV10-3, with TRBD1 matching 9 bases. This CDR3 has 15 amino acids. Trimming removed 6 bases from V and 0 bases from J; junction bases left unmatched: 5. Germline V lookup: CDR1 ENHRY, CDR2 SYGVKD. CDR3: CAISGTGTLNTEAFF. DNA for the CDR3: TGTGCCATCAGCGGGACAGGGACCTTGAACACTGAAGCTTTCTTT.

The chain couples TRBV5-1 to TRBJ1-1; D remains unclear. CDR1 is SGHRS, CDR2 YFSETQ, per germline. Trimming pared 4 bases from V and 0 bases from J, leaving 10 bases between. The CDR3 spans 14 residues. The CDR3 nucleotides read TGCGCCAGCAGCGGACGGGAGCTGAACACTGAAGCTTTCTTT. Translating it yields CASSGRELNTEAFF.

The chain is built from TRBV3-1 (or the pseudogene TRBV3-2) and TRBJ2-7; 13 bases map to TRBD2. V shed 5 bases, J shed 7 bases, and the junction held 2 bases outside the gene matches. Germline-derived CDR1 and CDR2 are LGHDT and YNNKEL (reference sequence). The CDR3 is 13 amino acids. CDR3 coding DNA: TGTGCCAGCAGCACTAGCGGGGGGGTTGAGCAGTACTTC. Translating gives CASSTSGGVEQYF.

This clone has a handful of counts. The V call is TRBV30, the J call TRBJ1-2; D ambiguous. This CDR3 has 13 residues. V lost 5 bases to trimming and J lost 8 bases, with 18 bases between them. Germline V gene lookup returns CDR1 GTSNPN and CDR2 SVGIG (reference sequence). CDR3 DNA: TGTGCCTGGGGAGGGTTCGAGCTGATCGGCTACACCTTC. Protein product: CAWGGFELIGYTF.

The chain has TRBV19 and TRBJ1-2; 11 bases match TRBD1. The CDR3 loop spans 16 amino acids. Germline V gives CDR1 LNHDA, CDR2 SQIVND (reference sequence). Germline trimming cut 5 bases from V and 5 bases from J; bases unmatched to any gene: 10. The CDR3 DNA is TGTGCCAGTAGTTCTTCCGCCGGGACAGGGGGTTATGGCTACACCTTC. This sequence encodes CASSSSAGTGGYGYTF.

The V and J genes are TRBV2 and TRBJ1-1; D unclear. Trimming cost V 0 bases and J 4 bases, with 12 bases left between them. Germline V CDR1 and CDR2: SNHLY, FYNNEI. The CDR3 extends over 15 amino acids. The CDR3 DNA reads TGTGCCAGCAGTGAAGCAGGGTCCGGGAGCACTGAAGCTTTCTTT. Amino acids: CASSEAGSGSTEAFF.

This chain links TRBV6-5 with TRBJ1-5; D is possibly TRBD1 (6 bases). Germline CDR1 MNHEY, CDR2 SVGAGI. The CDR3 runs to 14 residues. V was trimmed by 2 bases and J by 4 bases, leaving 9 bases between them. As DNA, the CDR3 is TGTGCCAGCAGTTACAGGGGGATAAATCAGCCCCAGCATTTT. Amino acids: CASSYRGINQPQHF.